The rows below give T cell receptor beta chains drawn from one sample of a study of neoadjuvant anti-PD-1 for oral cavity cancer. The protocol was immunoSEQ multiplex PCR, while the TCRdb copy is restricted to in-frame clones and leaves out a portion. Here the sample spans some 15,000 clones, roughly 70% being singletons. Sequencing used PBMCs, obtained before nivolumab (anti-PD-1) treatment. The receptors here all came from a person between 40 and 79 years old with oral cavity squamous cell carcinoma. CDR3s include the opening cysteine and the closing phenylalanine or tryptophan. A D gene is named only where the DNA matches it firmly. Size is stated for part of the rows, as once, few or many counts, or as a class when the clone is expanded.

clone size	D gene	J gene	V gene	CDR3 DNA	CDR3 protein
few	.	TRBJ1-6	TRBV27	TGTGCCAGCAGCCCGAGACAGCCACCGAATTCACCCCTCCACTTT	CASSPRQPPNSPLHF
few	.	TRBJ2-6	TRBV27	TGTGCCAGCAGTTTATGGGGGAGCTCTGGGGCCAACGTCCTGACTTTC	CASSLWGSSGANVLTF
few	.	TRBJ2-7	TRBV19	TGTGCCAGTAGTCTCCGGGGTCTCCCCCACGAGCAGTACTTC	CASSLRGLPHEQYF
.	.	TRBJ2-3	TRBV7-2	TGTGCCAGCAGACGACGGGGCCCAGATACGCAGTATTTT	CASRRRGPDTQYF
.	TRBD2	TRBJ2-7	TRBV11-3	TGTGCCAGCAGCTCGGGTGGCCCTAGCGGGGGCGAGCAGTACTTC	CASSSGGPSGGEQYF
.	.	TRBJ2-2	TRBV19	TGTGCCAGTAGTATAGTCCCGGGGACCTCTTCCGGGGAGCTGTTTTTT	CASSIVPGTSSGELFF
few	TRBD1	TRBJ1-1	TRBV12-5	TGTGCTAGTGGTTTGGGAGGACAGGCCCTAGGGGAGAACACTGAAGCTTTCTTT	CASGLGGQALGENTEAFF
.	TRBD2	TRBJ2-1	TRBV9	TGTGCCAGCAGCGTAGCTGCAACGGGGGGAATCCACTTGAGCTCCTACAATGAGCAGTTCTTC	CASSVAATGGIHLSSYNEQFF
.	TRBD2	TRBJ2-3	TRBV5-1	TGCGCCAGCAGCTTGGAGGCGGGGGGCCAGGGAGATACGCAGTATTTT	CASSLEAGGQGDTQYF
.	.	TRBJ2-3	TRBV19	TGTGCCAGTAGTATAACGGGAGCGGTAGATACGCAGTATTTT	CASSITGAVDTQYF
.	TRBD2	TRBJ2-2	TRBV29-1	TGCAGCGCCCTCGGGGGGGCAGGTTCGAACACCGGGGAGCTGTTTTTT	CSALGGAGSNTGELFF
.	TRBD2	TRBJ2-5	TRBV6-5	TGTGCCAGCCGGGCTAGCGGGGGGCGGGAGACCCAGTACTTC	CASRASGGRETQYF
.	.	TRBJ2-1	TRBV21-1	TGTGCCAGCAGCAAAGAGACTAGCGGGGGGAATGAGCAGTTCTTC	CASSKETSGGNEQFF
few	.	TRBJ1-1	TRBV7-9	TGTGCCAGCAGCTTACAGGGGAGGAACACTGAAGCTTTCTTT	CASSLQGRNTEAFF
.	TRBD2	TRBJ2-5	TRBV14	TGTGCCAGCAGCCCGGGACTAGCGGAAAAAGAGACCCAGTACTTC	CASSPGLAEKETQYF
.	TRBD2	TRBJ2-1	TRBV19	TGTGCCAGTTCCACTCTAGCGGGAGTGGTGGTAGATGAGCAGTTCTTC	CASSTLAGVVVDEQFF
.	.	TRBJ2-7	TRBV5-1	TGCGCCAGCAGCTTGCAGGAAACCTACGAGCAGTACTTC	CASSLQETYEQYF
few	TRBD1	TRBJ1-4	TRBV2	TGTGCCAGCAGAACAGGACAGGACAATGAAAAACTGTTTTTT	CASRTGQDNEKLFF
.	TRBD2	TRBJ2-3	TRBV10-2	TGCGCCAGCAAGGGGACTAGCGACACAGATACGCAGTATTTT	CASKGTSDTDTQYF
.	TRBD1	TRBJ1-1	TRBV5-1	TGCGCCAGCAGCGCAAGACAGGGGTTAACTGAAGCTTTCTTT	CASSARQGLTEAFF
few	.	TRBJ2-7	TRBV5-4	TGTGCCAGCAGCTTGCTCCCGAGCTCCTACGAGCAGTACTTC	CASSLLPSSYEQYF
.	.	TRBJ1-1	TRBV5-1	TGCGCCAGCAGCTTGAATGAGGGAGGAGGCAGCCGCGAAGCTTTCTTT	CASSLNEGGGSREAFF
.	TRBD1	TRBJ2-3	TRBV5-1	TGCGCCAGCAGCTTGGACAGGGGGAAGGGAGATACGCAGTATTTT	CASSLDRGKGDTQYF
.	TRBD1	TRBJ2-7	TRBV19	TGTGCCAGTAGTATCGACAGGGGGCAAGGGCGGTACTTC	CASSIDRGQGRYF
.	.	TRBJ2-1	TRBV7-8	TGTGCCAGCAGCTACATAGCCGACCTCTACAATGAGCAGTTCTTC	CASSYIADLYNEQFF
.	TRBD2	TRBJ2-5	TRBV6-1	TGTGCCAGCAGCTTAGCGGGGGGGTTACAAGAGACCCAGTACTTC	CASSLAGGLQETQYF
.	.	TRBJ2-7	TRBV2	TGTGCCAGCGGAGGAGCTAACGAGCAGTACTTC	CASGGANEQYF
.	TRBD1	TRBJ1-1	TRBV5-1	TGCGCCAGCAGCGGATACCAGGGGGCTGGCACTGAAGCTTTCTTT	CASSGYQGAGTEAFF
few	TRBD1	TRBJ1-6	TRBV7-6	TGTGCCAGCAGCTCTGGATCGGGACAGGGGAATTCACCCCTCCACTTT	CASSSGSGQGNSPLHF
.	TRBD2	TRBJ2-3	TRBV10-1	TGCGCCAGCAGTGGGGCGGGAGGGCCGACAGATACGCAGTATTTT	CASSGAGGPTDTQYF
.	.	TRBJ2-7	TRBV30	TGTGCCTGGAGTGTTAAAGGCGGTAGATCCTACGAGCAGTACTTC	CAWSVKGGRSYEQYF
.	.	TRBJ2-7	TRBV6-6	TGTGCCAGCAGTTTCAGGGCCGAGCAGTACTTC	CASSFRAEQYF
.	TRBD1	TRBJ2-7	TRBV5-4	TGTGCCAGCAGCTCGACAGGGTCTACCTACGAGCAGTACTTC	CASSSTGSTYEQYF
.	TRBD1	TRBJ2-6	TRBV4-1	TGCGCCAGCAGCCTCCCTCCGGGACAGGGGTTTTCCTCTGGGGCCAACGTCCTGACTTTC	CASSLPPGQGFSSGANVLTF
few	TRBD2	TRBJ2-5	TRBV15	TGTGCCACCATTCGGAACGGGCTAGCGGGAGTGATGGGTCAAGAGACCCAGTACTTC	CATIRNGLAGVMGQETQYF
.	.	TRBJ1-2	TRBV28	TGTGCCAGCAGTTACAGGGCAGCGCACTATGGCTACACCTTC	CASSYRAAHYGYTF
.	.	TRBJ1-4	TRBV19	TGTGCCAGTGCCCTGGGCCTCCCGGAGGGAAAACTGTTTTTT	CASALGLPEGKLFF
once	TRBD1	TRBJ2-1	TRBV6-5	TGTGCCAGCAGTTACTCGGACAGGGTTGGTACAAATGAGCAGTTCTTC	CASSYSDRVGTNEQFF